The T cell receptor beta chain under discussion was sequenced for a study of blood T cells in healthy people across ages (dated by TCRdb to the mid-2010s). Regarding the complete study: Template switching captured roughly one uniquely barcoded TCR beta cDNA molecule per two T cells in model experiments. The donors were split into four age groups: young (average roughly 15 years), middle-aged (about 40), aged (more than 60) and long-lived (over 80). Donors of different ages were randomly distributed across sequencing lanes to avoid experimental bias. For two donors (one aged 18 to 29 and one aged 80 or older), the study analyzed two additional independent replicas of 1 million unique cDNA reads from the same blood draw. Using deep sequencing normalized with unique cDNA molecular identifiers, the study measured how TCR beta repertoire diversity changes with age.

The donors were some 39 Caucasian individuals from Russia, aged about 6 to 100 years, who were systemically healthy. Roughly 9 milliliters of peripheral blood were drawn from each donor into EDTA-treated Vacutainer tubes. Ficoll-Paque density-gradient centrifugation was used to isolate PBMCs, with at least 7 million obtained per sample. Trizol reagent was used to extract total RNA from PBMCs, with at least 6 micrograms per sample. The percentages of naive CD45RAhigh/CD27high T cells were determined by flow cytometry on a PBMC aliquot from every donor. Note on this clonotype: Its antigen is still unknown. No per-base quality is available; no much larger clone lies one base away.

Library creation used 5' RACE. These reads were obtained on an Illumina HiSeq 2500. A second PCR of about 7 to 12 cycles was performed with a sample-barcoded 5' primer and a J-beta primer mix. Each TCR beta cDNA molecule received a unique molecular identifier from a template-switch 5' adaptor carrying 12 random nucleotides. At least 2.5 million CDR3-containing paired-end reads were obtained from each sample. First-strand cDNA was synthesized from all RNA with the Mint cDNA synthesis kit, primed by a TRBC-specific oligonucleotide. All cDNA was treated with uracil-DNA glycosylase and then went through a first 18-cycle PCR with the universal primers M1SS and BC2_uni_R. The original pipeline was this. Each sample was normalized by randomly selecting 1 million high-quality reads, each carrying a distinct molecular identifier. Reads with shared molecular identifiers were discarded instead of being binned into consensus sequences. CDR3 identification, clonotype clustering and error correction used MiTCR with a Q25 quality threshold and the strictest error-elimination algorithm. A nonparametric unseen species model with Euler transformation was used to estimate lower-bound total TCR beta diversity. TCRdb trimmed public reads at Q25 via fastp, called clones via MiXCR and kept in-frame beta chains. Rows with one shared CDR3 protein collapse into an entry with the most common genes and DNA. The V and J calls follow TCRdb's processing rather than the paper's. Counted in this sample were roughly 2 million distinct CDR3 sequences; 49% of them appeared once. 2% to 2.5% of the sample comes from the top ten.

The CDR3 has 15 amino acids, counting the end cysteine and phenylalanine. Only the CDR3 part of the read is kept: 45 bases, read in frame from the first base. CDR1 is given as KGHSH and CDR2 as LQKENI, both from the germline V gene. V drops 3 bases and J drops 4 bases, leaving 15 bases in between. Study-wide conclusions, independent of this receptor: Estimates of total diversity based on one million sequenced T cells were considered lower bounds and underestimates. Since profiling was done on bulk unsorted PBMCs, naive and antigen-experienced compartments could not be conclusively compared. Observed TCR beta diversity per million T cells fell roughly linearly with age, and a significant reduction was already apparent by age roughly 40. Compared with the aged group, more naive CD4+ T cells, fewer expanded clones and increased TCR diversity were shown by the long-lived group, suggesting age selection. Because the CMV infection status of the donors was unknown, age-related changes in expanded clonotypes may potentially have been confounded. There was a strong correlation between observed TCR beta diversity and the percentage of naive T cells measured by flow cytometry.

What was sequenced was blood. The sequence links TRBV18 to TRBJ1-2, with no reliable assignment of the D segment. The clonotype was recovered from a woman between 35 and 50 years old in good health. In nucleotide form, the sequence is TGTGCCAGCTCACCCACCTCAGCAGGCGGCTATGGCTACACCTTC. This sequence encodes CASSPTSAGGYGYTF.